Listed here is a single T cell receptor beta chain. The target antigen is unknown. The data belong to a study of beta chain features in type 1 diabetes. Overall study results and limits: TCRB CDR3 length was moderately but significantly reduced in all four CD4+ subsets of Type 1 diabetes patients. PCR might favor shorter templates, but any such skew would affect patients and controls equally.

V dropped 4 bases and J dropped 5 bases, with 13 bases sitting between them. There are 13 residues in the CDR3. Germline V lookup: CDR1 SGDLS, CDR2 YYNGEE. Expressed TCRB transcripts were sequenced, since all the RNA that had been isolated was reverse transcribed. Repertoires were generated with immunoSEQ multiplex PCR, while TCRdb's copy carries only in-frame clones and drops some. The sample carries 150,000 to 190,000 clones, about a tenth recorded once. The sequence came from a man aged 30-40 years with type 1 diabetes. V and J are TRBV9 and TRBJ2-7; D possibly corresponds to TRBD2 (6 bases). Sequences were obtained from central memory CD4+ T cells from blood. CDR3 in amino acids: CASSPRLVHEQYF. The CDR3 DNA reads as TGTGCCAGCAGCCCGCGACTAGTTCACGAGCAGTACTTC. The full variable domain, its missing parts supplied by reference TRBV9 and TRBJ2-7, is DSGVTQTPKHLITATGQRVTLRCSPRSGDLSVYWYQQSLDQGLQFLIQYYNGEERAKGNILERFSAQQFPDLHSELNLSSLELGDSALYFCASSPRLVHEQYFGPGTRLTVT.